A single sample gave rise to the 27 T cell receptor beta chains below, sequenced in a study of long-term antiretroviral therapy in people with HIV. The assay, immunoSEQ v3.0, was run at survey level. Generated by immunoSEQ multiplex PCR, the TCRdb table keeps only in-frame clones and is missing some. The table records approximately 32,000 clones, roughly four fifths of them present only once. Sequencing was performed on unsorted PBMCs, taken 0.4 years before starting antiretroviral therapy. The receptor set was obtained from a man aged 18 to 29 with HIV.

The rearrangement links TRBV2 to TRBJ2-2; TRBD2 matches 15 bases. Germline loops: CDR1 SNHLY, CDR2 FYNNEI. The CDR3 consists of 17 residues. With V trimmed by 8 bases and J by 5 bases, 9 bases remained unmatched. CDR3 sequence: CASVRTSGGARTGELFF. In nucleotides, the CDR3 is TGTGCCAGCGTGAGGACTAGCGGGGGGGCGCGGACCGGGGAGCTGTTTTTT.

The chain combines TRBV19 with TRBJ2-1; 11 positions match TRBD2. V lost 5 bases to trimming and J lost 4 bases; unmatched junction nucleotides: 4. The CDR3 contains 15 residues. CDR1 is LNHDA and CDR2 is SQIVND in the germline V gene (reference sequence). The CDR3 loop is CASSVGTSGYNEQFF. CDR3 nucleotides: TGTGCCAGTAGTGTTGGGACTAGCGGATACAATGAGCAGTTCTTC.

The chain is built from TRBV4-3 and TRBJ1-2; D is undetermined. The CDR3 loop spans 14 amino acids. The germline V gene has CDR1 LGHNA and CDR2 YSLEER. With 0 bases removed from V and 7 bases from J, the gap between germline ends came to 12 bases. This chain's CDR3 is CASSQDRTDLGYTF. Here the CDR3 DNA reads TGCGCCAGCAGCCAAGATCGAACAGATCTTGGCTACACCTTC.

The chain combines TRBV11-2 with TRBJ2-7; TRBD2 aligns across 11 bases. V lost 6 bases, J lost 4 bases, and 17 bases stayed unmatched. The CDR3 has 18 amino acids. CDR1 and CDR2 from the germline V gene are SGHAT and FQNNGV. The DNA of the CDR3 is TGTGCCAGCAGGGATGCGGCGCCTAGCGGGAGGCCCCTATACGAGCAGTACTTC. It encodes CASRDAAPSGRPLYEQYF.

The rearrangement links TRBV6-1 to TRBJ2-5, with 7 bases fitting TRBD2. V gave up 0 bases and J gave up 3 bases; unmatched junction bases: 13. Per the germline V gene, CDR1 is MNHNS and CDR2 is SASEGT. CDR3 size: 18 residues. CDR3 bases: TGTGCCAGCAGTGAAGCGCGCGGGAGATTGATAATAAAAGAGACCCAGTACTTC. It yields the protein CASSEARGRLIIKETQYF.

The chain uses TRBV5-4 and TRBJ2-3, with D uncertain. Trimming cost V 5 bases and J 1 base, with 8 bases left between them. Germline CDR1 and CDR2: SGHNT and YYREEE (reference sequence). CDR3 size: 13 residues. The CDR3 sequence: CASRKGGTDTQYF. The CDR3 DNA sequence: TGTGCCAGCAGAAAAGGAGGCACAGATACGCAGTATTTT.

This chain links TRBV28 with TRBJ2-7, with TRBD1 identical over 7 bases. The CDR3 extends over 13 amino acids. Germline V lookup: CDR1 MDHEN, CDR2 SYDVKM. With 6 bases clipped from V and 3 bases from J, the junction kept 5 bases outside the gene matches. Written as DNA, the CDR3 is TGTGCCAGCAGCCTCGACAGGGACTACGAGCAGTACTTC. Protein sequence: CASSLDRDYEQYF.

The gene calls are TRBV2 and TRBJ2-3; the D is unclear. V dropped 7 bases and J dropped 4 bases, with 12 bases sitting between them. CDR3 length: 13 residues. Germline lookup yields CDR1 SNHLY and CDR2 FYNNEI. The CDR3 loop is CASNYFRPDTQYF. CDR3 bases: TGTGCCAGCAATTATTTCCGGCCAGATACGCAGTATTTT.

This clone was detected once. The gene calls are TRBV4-1 and TRBJ1-5; the match to TRBD1 covers 9 bases. Germline CDR1 MGHRA, CDR2 YSYEKL. With V trimmed by 6 bases and J by 5 bases, 8 bases remained unmatched. CDR3 size: 15 residues. The CDR3 is CASRKDRGVDQPQHF. The CDR3 DNA is TGCGCCAGCAGAAAGGACAGGGGTGTAGATCAGCCCCAGCATTTT.

The genes are TRBV6-6 and TRBJ2-3; D may match TRBD1 or TRBD2 (5 bases each). The CDR3 runs 15 residues. The V and J ends lost 2 bases and 3 bases respectively, with 12 bases between them. The V gene's germline CDR1 is MNHNY and CDR2 SVGAGI (reference sequence). As DNA, the CDR3 is TGTGCCAGCAGTTACATTGGGGGATGGACAGATACGCAGTATTTT. It codes for CASSYIGGWTDTQYF.

The chain combines TRBV5-1 with TRBJ2-5; 12 bases map to TRBD1. This CDR3 contains 14 residues. V trimming: 4 bases; J trimming: 4 bases; junction bases outside the gene matches: 2. CDR1 and CDR2 (germline): SGHRS, YFSETQ. Here the CDR3 reads CASSPGQGAETQYF. The CDR3 coding sequence is TGCGCCAGCAGCCCGGGACAGGGGGCAGAGACCCAGTACTTC.

V is TRBV15 and J is TRBJ1-2; D ambiguous. Germline CDR1 is LNHNV and CDR2 is YYDKDF (reference sequence). Trimming took off 0 bases at V and 8 bases at J, with 25 bases between the two ends. The CDR3 sequence is 18 residues long. CDR3 coding DNA: TGTGCCACCAGCAGAGATCGCAAGGAGAGGCGGGCTACCCTGGGCTACACCTTC. This codes for CATSRDRKERRATLGYTF. Complete variable domain (other parts from reference TRBV15 and TRBJ1-2): DAMVIQNPRYQVTQFGKPVTLSCSQTLNHNVMYWYQQKSSQAPKLLFHYYDKDFNNEADTPDNFQSRRPNTSFCFLDIRSPGLGDTAMYLCATSRDRKERRATLGYTFGSGTRLTVV.

The chain has TRBV28 and TRBJ1-3, with 8 positions matching TRBD1. The V gene end was trimmed by 3 bases and the J gene end by 4 bases; junction bases not matched to a gene: 2. This CDR3 is 14 amino acids long. From germline, CDR1 is MDHEN and CDR2 SYDVKM. The CDR3 loop is CASSLTGVGNTIYF. CDR3 DNA: TGTGCCAGCAGTTTGACAGGGGTGGGAAACACCATATATTTT.

The rearrangement links TRBV5-1 to TRBJ2-2; D gene unclear. V lost 0 bases and J 7 bases, leaving 10 bases between the germline ends. The CDR3 has 14 residues. CDR1 is SGHRS and CDR2 is YFSETQ in the germline V gene. The CDR3 spells CASSLVSGVGELFF. CDR3 nucleotides: TGCGCCAGCAGCTTGGTTTCTGGGGTCGGGGAGCTGTTTTTT.

The V call is TRBV6-5, the J call TRBJ2-2; D is undetermined. The CDR3 loop spans 15 amino acids. The germline CDR1 and CDR2 sequences are MNHEY and SVGAGI. V dropped 0 bases and J dropped 6 bases, with 11 bases sitting between them. In DNA, the CDR3 is TGTGCCAGCAGTTACTCGCAGGAATCCGCCGGGGAGCTGTTTTTT. It is translated as CASSYSQESAGELFF.

This rearrangement joins TRBV19 to TRBJ1-5; D is undetermined. Trimming pared 4 bases from V and 7 bases from J, leaving 8 bases between. Germline V gene sequence: CDR1 LNHDA, CDR2 SQIVND (reference sequence). The CDR3 is 12 residues long. The CDR3 DNA reads TGTGCCAGTAGTACGCTAGGGCAGCCCCAGCATTTT. It is translated as CASSTLGQPQHF.

The chain combines TRBV12-5 with TRBJ1-1; D gene unclear. Germline V gene sequence: CDR1 LGHNT, CDR2 FRNRAP. The germline V and J ends were trimmed by 1 base and 4 bases, with 7 bases remaining between them. The CDR3 totals 13 residues. The CDR3 nucleotides are TGTGCTAGTGGTTTGGGTAAGGGCACTGAAGCTTTCTTT. Its protein product is CASGLGKGTEAFF.

In this sample, this clone turned up once. The V gene is TRBV7-8, the J gene TRBJ2-1; D is perhaps TRBD2 (7 bases). Trimming took 8 bases from V and 1 from J, leaving 12 bases between them. The CDR3 is 14 residues long. Germline values: CDR1 SGHVS, CDR2 FQNEAQ. The CDR3 sequence: CASSRGRSYNEQFF. For the CDR3, the DNA is TGTGCCAGCTCGCGGGGGCGTTCCTACAATGAGCAGTTCTTC. The variable domain in full, completed from reference TRBV7-8 and TRBJ2-1, reads GAGVSQSPRYKVAKRGQDVALRCDPISGHVSLFWYQQALGQGPEFLTYFQNEAQLDKSGLPSDRFFAERPEGSVSTLKIQRTQQEDSAVYLCASSRGRSYNEQFFGPGTRLTVL.

The gene calls are TRBV28 and TRBJ2-7; 10 bases agree with TRBD1. CDR3 length equals 16 residues. Germline-derived CDR1 and CDR2 are MDHEN and SYDVKM. V shed 5 bases, J shed 1 base, and the junction held 8 bases outside the gene matches. The CDR3 protein is CASSTSGTGASYEQYF. The CDR3 DNA reads TGTGCCAGCAGTACGTCCGGGACAGGGGCTTCCTACGAGCAGTACTTC.

The V call is TRBV28, the J call TRBJ1-2; TRBD1 is a possible D gene (6 bases). V lost 1 base and J lost 6, with 9 bases in between. This CDR3 is 13 amino acids long. Germline-derived CDR1 and CDR2 are MDHEN and SYDVKM. The CDR3 loop is CASSLYQGNGYTF. The CDR3 coding sequence is TGTGCCAGCAGTTTATACCAGGGGAATGGCTACACCTTC.

This chain uses TRBV19 with TRBJ2-5, with a weak D call TRBD1 (7 bases). Trimming left V 6 bases short and J 1 base short, with 15 bases between. From germline, CDR1 is LNHDA and CDR2 SQIVND (reference sequence). The CDR3 extends over 15 amino acids. CDR3 DNA: TGTGCCAGTAGCAGGGCGGGACAGAGCCAAGAGACCCAGTACTTC. Its translation: CASSRAGQSQETQYF.

The V gene is TRBV5-5, the J gene TRBJ2-1, with 8 positions matching TRBD1. V shed 4 bases and J 4 bases; nucleotides not matched to a gene: 7. This CDR3 has 15 residues. Germline CDR1 SGHKS, CDR2 YYEKEE (reference sequence). Here the CDR3 reads CASSRQGLPYNEQFF. CDR3 DNA sequence: TGTGCCAGCAGCCGACAGGGGCTACCATACAATGAGCAGTTCTTC.

The chain combines TRBV5-1 with TRBJ2-3, with D possibly being TRBD2 (7 bases). Germline V gene lookup returns CDR1 SGHRS and CDR2 YFSETQ. The CDR3 runs to 13 residues. V lost 5 bases, J lost 6 bases, and 13 bases lay in between. CDR3 sequence (DNA): TGCGCCAGCAGGACGGGGGGCGAGGATACGCAGTATTTT. Protein: CASRTGGEDTQYF.

V usage is TRBV7-2 and J usage is TRBJ2-1; 11 positions match TRBD2. CDR1 is SGHTA and CDR2 is FQGNSA in the germline V gene. J gave up 6 bases and V 5 bases, and 9 bases lay outside the gene matches. The CDR3 is made up of 16 amino acids. The CDR3 DNA follows: TGTGCCAGCAGCCCACACGCTAGCGGGGGGTTCAATGAGCAGTTCTTC. Protein product: CASSPHASGGFNEQFF.

This clone was seen just once. The rearrangement uses TRBV19 and TRBJ2-5; unclear D gene. Germline V CDR1 and CDR2: LNHDA, SQIVND (reference sequence). The V end lost 3 bases, the J end lost 1 base, and 6 bases lay between the germline ends. This CDR3 is 13 amino acids long. DNA of the CDR3: TGTGCCAGTAGTATTGACATCCAAGAGACCCAGTACTTC. It codes for CASSIDIQETQYF.

As DNA, the CDR3 is TGTGCCAGCAGGGTAGAGGGGGCAACTGGTGAAAAACTGTTTTTT. Residues: CASRVEGATGEKLFF. The chain joins TRBV11-2 to TRBJ1-4; 7 bases fit TRBD1. In germline, CDR1 is SGHAT, CDR2 FQNNGV. The J segment lost 7 bases and the V segment lost 6 bases, leaving 11 bases of the junction unmatched. The CDR3 is 15 residues long. Based on the CDR3 plus reference TRBV11-2 and TRBJ1-4, the full variable domain is EAGVAQSPRYKIIEKRQSVAFWCNPISGHATLYWYQQILGQGPKLLIQFQNNGVVDDSQLPKDRFSAERLKGVDSTLKIQPAKLEDSAVYLCASRVEGATGEKLFFGSGTQLSVL.

The J gene is TRBJ2-7, the V gene TRBV7-2; D possibly corresponds to TRBD1 (6 bases). Per the germline V gene, CDR1 is SGHTA and CDR2 is FQGNSA. This CDR3 contains 14 residues. The ends were cut back, 3 bases at V and 3 bases at J, with 12 bases in the middle. CDR3 nucleotides: TGTGCCAGCAGCTTGGCCAGGGGACACTACGAGCAGTACTTC. Its protein is CASSLARGHYEQYF. The whole variable domain, remainder taken from reference TRBV7-2 and TRBJ2-7, is GAGVSQSPSNKVTEKGKDVELRCDPISGHTALYWYRQSLGQGLEFLIYFQGNSAPDKSGLPSDRFSAERTGGSVSTLTIQRTQQEDSAVYLCASSLARGHYEQYFGPGTRLTVT.